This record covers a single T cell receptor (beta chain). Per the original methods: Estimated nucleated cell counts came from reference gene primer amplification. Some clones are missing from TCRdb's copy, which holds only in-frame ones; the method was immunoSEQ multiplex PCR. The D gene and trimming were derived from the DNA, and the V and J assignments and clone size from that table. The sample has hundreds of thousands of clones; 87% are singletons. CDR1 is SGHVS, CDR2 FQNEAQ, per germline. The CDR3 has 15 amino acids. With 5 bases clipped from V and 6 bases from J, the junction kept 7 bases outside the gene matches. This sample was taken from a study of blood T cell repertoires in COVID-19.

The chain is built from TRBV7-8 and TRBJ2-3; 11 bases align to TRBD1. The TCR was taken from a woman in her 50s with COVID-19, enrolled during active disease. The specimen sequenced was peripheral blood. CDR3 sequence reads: CASSLGQGARDTQYF. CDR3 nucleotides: TGTGCCAGCAGCCTAGGACAGGGGGCACGGGATACGCAGTATTTT.